The present T cell receptor (beta chain) was sequenced within a study of T cell responses to AZD1222 COVID-19 vaccine. Study-level results: Of spike-specific TCRs, nearly half reportedly target regions left unmutated in variants.

Profiled with immunoSEQ multiplex PCR; TCRdb holds only in-frame clones, not every one. The repertoire holds more than 95,000 clones, with 85% to 95% as singletons. V lost 0 bases to trimming and J lost 3 bases, with 9 bases between them. The CDR3 runs 14 residues. Germline CDR1 SGDLS, CDR2 YYNGEE. Note on this clone: Its cognate antigen is unknown.

This TCR came from an adult in good health. The input for sequencing was peripheral blood, taken on day 0 of AZD1222 vaccination. The chain joins TRBV9 to TRBJ2-5; D remains ambiguous. As DNA, the CDR3 is TGTGCCAGCAGCGTAGATAGCAGCGAAGAGACCCAGTACTTC. Protein sequence: CASSVDSSEETQYF.